Following are 23 T cell receptor beta chains from one sample sequenced in a study of control samples from healthy donors and cancer patients. TCRdb's copy holds only in-frame clones and misses some; the assay was immunoSEQ multiplex PCR. The sample shows around 81,000 clones, 90% to 95% of them seen only once. Sequenced sample: blood. These receptors were obtained from a woman aged 25 to 45 in good health.

The chain has TRBV5-1 and TRBJ2-5; D not resolved. Germline loops: CDR1 SGHRS, CDR2 YFSETQ. V dropped 1 base and J dropped 5 bases, with 9 bases sitting between them. This CDR3 is 13 amino acids long. In DNA form, the CDR3 reads TGCGCCAGCAGCTTGTCCCCGAGGGAGACCCAGTACTTC. Residues: CASSLSPRETQYF.

This clone has more than one count but fewer than ten. V gene TRBV10-2 combines with J gene TRBJ2-7; D gene unclear. The V end lost 6 bases, the J end lost 4 bases, and 7 bases lay between the germline ends. CDR3 length equals 11 residues. Germline lookup yields CDR1 WSHSY and CDR2 SAAADI. The CDR3 spells CASSPSYEQYF. The DNA of the CDR3 is TGCGCCAGCAGCCCCAGTTACGAGCAGTACTTC.

This clone was found once. V usage is TRBV18 and J usage is TRBJ1-1, with D uncertain. V was shortened by 3 bases and J by 5 bases, with 13 bases between the two germline ends. The CDR3 covers 14 residues. The germline V gene has CDR1 KGHSH and CDR2 LQKENI. In DNA form, the CDR3 reads TGTGCCAGCTCACCCAAGTGGGAGTGGACTGAAGCTTTCTTT. This gives the protein CASSPKWEWTEAFF.

J is TRBJ2-7 and V is TRBV4-2; 7 nucleotides match TRBD1. The CDR3 contains 13 residues. J gave up 7 bases and V 4 bases, and 7 bases lay outside the gene matches. Germline assignment: CDR1 LGHNA and CDR2 YNFKEQ. CDR3 protein: CASSPGQLTEQYF. CDR3 in DNA: TGTGCCAGCAGCCCGGGACAGCTTACTGAGCAGTACTTC.

This clone has only one observation. The V call is TRBV5-1, the J call TRBJ2-7; TRBD2 agrees at 9 bases. V was pared by 2 bases and J by 2 bases, with 5 bases of the junction left unmatched. This CDR3 is 15 amino acids long. Germline CDR1 is SGHRS and CDR2 is YFSETQ. The DNA for the CDR3 is TGCGCCAGCAGCTTCTATAGCGGGAGTGCCTACGAGCAGTACTTC. This translates into CASSFYSGSAYEQYF.

J is TRBJ2-1 and V is TRBV2, with 11 positions matching TRBD2. The V gene's germline CDR1 is SNHLY and CDR2 FYNNEI. The junction had 10 bases not matched to a gene; V was cut back by 7 bases and J by 8 bases. The CDR3 length is 15 residues. The CDR3 DNA is TGTGCCAGCACCCTCCCCACTAGCGGGAGATATGAGCAGTTCTTC. Translating it yields CASTLPTSGRYEQFF.

On this clone: The junction differs from germline at one of its ends, possibly a read error. The chain joins TRBV11-2 to TRBJ1-1; no definite D call. The CDR3 has 12 amino acids. In germline, CDR1 is SGHAT, CDR2 FQNNGV. CDR3 region: CTSSLQGLEAFF. As DNA, the CDR3 is TGTACCAGCAGCTTACAAGGATTAGAAGCTTTCTTT.

V is TRBV27 and J is TRBJ2-7, with 10 positions matching TRBD1. The trim removed 5 bases at V and 6 bases at J, leaving 13 bases unmatched. This CDR3 region has 16 residues. The germline V gene encodes CDR1 MNHEY and CDR2 SMNVEV (reference sequence). The CDR3 reads CASSGGNSGTGVEQYF. DNA of the CDR3: TGTGCCAGCAGTGGCGGTAATTCCGGGACAGGGGTCGAGCAGTACTTC.

The rearrangement uses TRBV7-3 and TRBJ2-5; D not resolved. This CDR3 region has 13 residues. V was cut by 2 bases and J by 2 bases, with 6 bases left in between. CDR1 and CDR2 (germline): SGHTA, FQGTGA. For the CDR3, the DNA is TGTGCCAGCAGCTTATTAGCACAAGAGACCCAGTACTTC. Translating it yields CASSLLAQETQYF.

The chain joins TRBV5-4 to TRBJ2-7; tentatively, D is TRBD1 (5 bases). Germline lookup yields CDR1 SGHNT and CDR2 YYREEE (reference sequence). The CDR3 consists of 14 residues. The V end lost 4 bases, the J end lost 3 bases, and 14 bases lay between the germline ends. This CDR3 is CASSPTRQNYEQYF. In DNA form, the CDR3 reads TGTGCCAGCAGCCCCACCAGACAGAACTACGAGCAGTACTTC. The complete variable domain, with remaining parts taken from reference TRBV5-4 and TRBJ2-7, reads ETGVTQSPTHLIKTRGQQVTLRCSSQSGHNTVSWYQQALGQGPQFIFQYYREEENGRGNFPPRFSGLQFPNYSSELNVNALELDDSALYLCASSPTRQNYEQYFGPGTRLTVT.

J is TRBJ2-7 and V is TRBV5-6; the match to TRBD1 covers 7 bases. V lost 2 bases to trimming and J lost 0 bases; unmatched junction nucleotides: 5. The CDR3 sequence is 15 residues long. Looked up from germline, CDR1 is SGHDT and CDR2 is YYEEEE. The CDR3 sequence: CASSFGTASSYEQYF. CDR3 nucleotides: TGTGCCAGCAGCTTCGGGACAGCGAGCTCCTACGAGCAGTACTTC. The entire variable domain, with the rest obtained from reference TRBV5-6 and TRBJ2-7, is as follows: DAGVTQSPTHLIKTRGQQVTLRCSPKSGHDTVSWYQQALGQGPQFIFQYYEEEERQRGNFPDRFSGHQFPNYSSELNVNALLLGDSALYLCASSFGTASSYEQYFGPGTRLTVT.

The chain uses TRBV2 and TRBJ2-6; 9 bases fit TRBD2. This CDR3 is built from 17 residues. Germline CDR1 reads SNHLY; CDR2 reads FYNNEI. V lost 4 bases and J lost 1; bases outside the gene matches: 5. CDR3 bases: TGTGCCAGCAGTGTCTGGGCGGGAGGGTCTGGGGCCAACGTCCTGACTTTC. Translating it yields CASSVWAGGSGANVLTF.

V is TRBV11-3 and J is TRBJ2-7; maybe TRBD1 (7 bases). Germline V gene lookup returns CDR1 SGHNT and CDR2 YENEEA. The CDR3 length is 16 residues. V was cut by 1 base and J by 2 bases, with 15 bases left in between. In DNA form, the CDR3 reads TGTGCCAGCAGCTTAGGGAGGAGGGGGCGAACCTACGAGCAGTACTTC. Protein product: CASSLGRRGRTYEQYF. Supplemented by reference TRBV11-3 and TRBJ2-7, the full variable domain reads EAGVVQSPRYKIIEKKQPVAFWCNPISGHNTLYWYLQNLGQGPELLIRYENEEAVDDSQLPKDRFSAERLKGVDSTLKIQPAELGDSAVYLCASSLGRRGRTYEQYFGPGTRLTVT.

The V and J genes are TRBV5-8 and TRBJ1-2, with TRBD1 matching 7 bases. This CDR3 comprises 13 residues. V dropped 1 base and J dropped 8; count of bases not matched to a gene: 5. Germline CDR1 and CDR2: SGHTS and YDEGEE. The CDR3 region is CASSLNRGGGYTF. The DNA for the CDR3 is TGTGCCAGCAGCTTGAACAGGGGTGGAGGCTACACCTTC.

The rearrangement uses TRBV5-5 and TRBJ1-1; maybe TRBD1 (6 bases). Looked up from germline, CDR1 is SGHKS and CDR2 is YYEKEE (reference sequence). This CDR3 has 14 residues. Trimming stripped 4 bases from V and 0 bases from J, with 10 bases between. The CDR3, as DNA: TGTGCCAGCAGCAGCGGACAGTTGAACACTGAAGCTTTCTTT. Encoded protein: CASSSGQLNTEAFF. Supplemented by reference TRBV5-5 and TRBJ1-1, the full variable domain reads DAGVTQSPTHLIKTRGQQVTLRCSPISGHKSVSWYQQVLGQGPQFIFQYYEKEERGRGNFPDRFSARQFPNYSSELNVNALLLGDSALYLCASSSGQLNTEAFFGQGTRLTVV.

The V gene is TRBV5-1, the J gene TRBJ2-2, with 8 nucleotides matching TRBD1. There are 16 residues in the CDR3. J was trimmed by 4 bases and V by 4 bases; bases with no gene match: 9. The V gene's germline CDR1 is SGHRS and CDR2 YFSETQ. The CDR3 nucleotides read TGCGCCAGCAGCGATGGCAGGGGGCCCTCCACCGGGGAGCTGTTTTTT. Translating gives CASSDGRGPSTGELFF.

The chain is built from TRBV28 and TRBJ1-6; D ambiguous. Trimming removed 6 bases from V and 4 bases from J, with 16 bases in between. Germline CDR1 reads MDHEN; CDR2 reads SYDVKM. CDR3 size: 16 residues. The CDR3 sequence: CASRAGHGPYNSPLHF. The CDR3 nucleotides read TGTGCCAGCAGGGCGGGTCATGGACCTTATAATTCACCCCTCCACTTT.

The gene calls are TRBV24-1 and TRBJ2-1; D gene ambiguous. V was cut by 4 bases and J by 0 bases, with 9 bases left in between. CDR3 length equals 15 residues. Germline lookup yields CDR1 KGHDR and CDR2 SFDVKD. The CDR3 loop is CATSESKSSYNEQFF. DNA for the CDR3: TGTGCCACCAGTGAATCAAAAAGCTCCTACAATGAGCAGTTCTTC.

The chain combines TRBV7-2 with TRBJ2-5, with D perhaps matching TRBD2 (5 bases). V was cut by 2 bases and J by 4 bases, with 8 bases left in between. CDR1 is SGHTA, CDR2 FQGNSA, per germline. CDR3 length: 13 residues. The DNA for the CDR3 is TGTGCCAGCAGCTTAAGACTAAGAGAGACCCAGTACTTC. This codes for CASSLRLRETQYF.

This clone was counted once. CDR3 in amino acids: CASSSTFEYNEQFF. The CDR3 nucleotides are TGTGCCAGCAGTTCGACCTTTGAATACAATGAGCAGTTCTTC. The V and J genes are TRBV28 and TRBJ2-1, with D uncertain. Per the germline V gene, CDR1 is MDHEN and CDR2 is SYDVKM. Trimming removed 4 bases from V and 4 bases from J, with 11 bases in between. This CDR3 has 14 amino acids.

The chain uses TRBV9 and TRBJ2-1, with unresolved D. V was pared by 4 bases and J by 2 bases, with 13 bases between. This CDR3 spans 15 amino acids. CDR1 is SGDLS and CDR2 is YYNGEE in the germline V gene. The CDR3 loop is CASSTDGSPYNEQFF. CDR3 nucleotide sequence: TGTGCCAGCAGCACAGACGGAAGTCCCTACAATGAGCAGTTCTTC.

This chain uses TRBV30 with TRBJ2-7, with D tentatively TRBD2 (6 bases). The CDR3 is 12 residues long. The ends were cut back, 2 bases at V and 3 bases at J, with 8 bases in the middle. Germline V CDR1 and CDR2: GTSNPN, SVGIG (reference sequence). CDR3 bases: TGTGCCTGGAGTCCAGCGGGCTACGAGCAGTACTTC. Translation gives CAWSPAGYEQYF.

V is TRBV5-1 and J is TRBJ2-7, with D possibly being TRBD2 (5 bases). V was cut by 3 bases and J by 2 bases, with 9 bases left in between. This CDR3 comprises 13 residues. Germline V gives CDR1 SGHRS, CDR2 YFSETQ. CDR3 nucleotides: TGCGCCAGCAGCTACACCGGGGCCTACGAGCAGTACTTC. Translating it yields CASSYTGAYEQYF.